A selection of T cell receptor beta chains follows, all from one sample in a study of CD8+ T cells in alopecia areata. Profiled with immunoSEQ multiplex PCR; TCRdb holds only in-frame clones, not every one. In the table there are some 240,000 clones, more than 45% of which are singletons. Sequencing was performed on CD4+ T cells sorted from blood, taken at week 4, from a patient treated with tofacitinib. The receptors were sampled from a human donor with alopecia areata. The CDR3 runs from the conserved cysteine through the conserved F or W. A D gene is named only where the DNA matches it firmly. The size of a clone is reported for some rows only, either as once, few or many, or as a class for expanded clones.

size: .
V: TRBV30
D: .
J: TRBJ1-5
CDR3: CACTSGSQNQPQHF
DNA: TGTGCCTGTACGTCAGGGAGTCAAAATCAGCCCCAGCATTTT

size: .
V: TRBV2
D: .
J: TRBJ2-5
CDR3: CASTRQTQETQYF
DNA: TGTGCCAGCACTAGACAGACCCAAGAGACCCAGTACTTC

size: .
V: TRBV6-5
D: .
J: TRBJ2-7
CDR3: CASNRAGSEQYF
DNA: TGTGCCAGCAACCGAGCAGGGTCCGAGCAGTACTTC

size: .
V: TRBV7-2
D: .
J: TRBJ1-1
CDR3: CASSSGQIPEAFF
DNA: TGTGCCAGCAGCTCCGGACAGATCCCTGAAGCTTTCTTT

size: .
V: TRBV30
D: .
J: TRBJ1-1
CDR3: CAWSRGGNTEAFF
DNA: TGTGCCTGGAGTCGGGGCGGAAACACTGAAGCTTTCTTT

size: few
V: TRBV7-8
D: .
J: TRBJ1-3
CDR3: CASTDFPGGNTIYF
DNA: TGTGCCAGCACCGATTTTCCGGGGGGAAACACCATATATTTT

size: .
V: TRBV10-3
D: TRBD1
J: TRBJ1-2
CDR3: CASFEVVGQADYGYTF
DNA: TGTGCCAGCTTCGAAGTAGTGGGACAGGCTGACTATGGCTACACCTTC

size: few
V: TRBV18
D: .
J: TRBJ1-1
CDR3: CASSPTSSAAEAFF
DNA: TGTGCCAGCTCACCAACCTCCTCGGCTGCTGAAGCTTTCTTT

size: .
V: TRBV27
D: .
J: TRBJ2-1
CDR3: CASKDLGSYNEQFF
DNA: TGTGCCAGTAAAGACCTGGGTTCCTACAATGAGCAGTTCTTC

size: .
V: TRBV29-1
D: TRBD1
J: TRBJ1-1
CDR3: CSVLQGSTEAFF
DNA: TGCAGCGTTCTACAGGGGTCCACTGAAGCTTTCTTT

size: .
V: TRBV25-1
D: .
J: TRBJ1-2
CDR3: CASSERGGGYGYTF
DNA: TGTGCCAGCAGTGAGAGAGGGGGAGGCTATGGCTACACCTTC

size: few
V: TRBV30
D: .
J: TRBJ1-1
CDR3: CAWNNAGTEAFF
DNA: TGTGCCTGGAACAACGCGGGCACTGAAGCTTTCTTT

size: few
V: TRBV7-2
D: .
J: TRBJ2-1
CDR3: CASSLDGLRGRNEQFF
DNA: TGTGCCAGCAGCTTAGATGGGTTAAGGGGTAGGAATGAGCAGTTCTTC

size: .
V: TRBV12-5
D: TRBD1
J: TRBJ1-2
CDR3: CASGLAYRGQENGYTF
DNA: TGTGCTAGTGGTTTGGCCTACAGGGGGCAGGAAAATGGCTACACCTTC

size: many
V: TRBV2
D: .
J: TRBJ2-4
CDR3: CASSDSLAKNIQYF
DNA: TGTGCCAGCAGTGACAGCCTAGCCAAAAACATTCAGTACTTC

size: .
V: TRBV29-1
D: TRBD1
J: TRBJ1-5
CDR3: CSVVGQGGQPQHF
DNA: TGCAGCGTTGTGGGGCAGGGGGGTCAGCCCCAGCATTTT

size: .
V: TRBV2
D: .
J: TRBJ2-7
CDR3: CASSELYEQYF
DNA: TGTGCCAGCAGTGAATTGTACGAGCAGTACTTC

size: .
V: TRBV30
D: TRBD1
J: TRBJ1-4
CDR3: CAWSPGTGDEKLFF
DNA: TGTGCCTGGAGCCCCGGGACAGGGGATGAAAAACTGTTTTTT

size: few
V: TRBV6-5
D: .
J: TRBJ2-3
CDR3: CASSGRDYTNTQYF
DNA: TGTGCCAGCAGTGGTCGGGATTACACAAATACGCAGTATTTT

size: .
V: TRBV18
D: .
J: TRBJ1-1
CDR3: CASSPTRRDTEAFF
DNA: TGTGCCAGCTCACCAACCCGGAGGGACACTGAAGCTTTCTTT

size: .
V: TRBV2
D: .
J: TRBJ1-2
CDR3: CASKIGELVGYTF
DNA: TGTGCCAGCAAGATCGGGGAATTGGTAGGCTACACCTTC

size: .
V: TRBV29-1
D: .
J: TRBJ1-2
CDR3: CSVEGSGDDYGYTF
DNA: TGCAGCGTTGAAGGGTCCGGGGACGACTATGGCTACACCTTC

size: .
V: TRBV11-1
D: TRBD1
J: TRBJ1-2
CDR3: CASSSGTGNYGYTF
DNA: TGTGCCAGCAGTTCCGGGACAGGGAACTATGGCTACACCTTC